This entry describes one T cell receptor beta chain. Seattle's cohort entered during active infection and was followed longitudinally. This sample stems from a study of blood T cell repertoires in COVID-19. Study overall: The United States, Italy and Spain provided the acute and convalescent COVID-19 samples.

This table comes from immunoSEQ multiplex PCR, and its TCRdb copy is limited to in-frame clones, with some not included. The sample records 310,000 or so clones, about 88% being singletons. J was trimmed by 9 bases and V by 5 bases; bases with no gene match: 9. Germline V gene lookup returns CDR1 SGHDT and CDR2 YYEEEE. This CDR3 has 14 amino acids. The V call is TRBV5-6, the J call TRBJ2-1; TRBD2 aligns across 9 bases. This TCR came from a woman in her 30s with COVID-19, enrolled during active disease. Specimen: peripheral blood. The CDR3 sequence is CASRIGLAGPEQFF. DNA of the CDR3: TGTGCCAGCAGGATAGGGCTAGCGGGACCTGAGCAGTTCTTC.